A selection of T cell receptor beta chains follows, all from one sample in a study of blood T cells in healthy people across ages. One entry per CDR3 protein, called by TCRdb with MiXCR from the 5' RACE reads. The table includes hundreds of thousands of distinct CDR3 sequences, more than 40% detected once. Material for sequencing was blood. The source of these receptors is a woman aged 55-69 years in good health. CDR3s include the opening cysteine and the closing phenylalanine or tryptophan. D genes are given only for firm matches. Only part of the rows carry a size: once, few, many, or a class if the clone is expanded.

CDR3: CASSFRYTETQYF; DNA: TGTGCCAGCAGCTTCCGCTACACAGAGACCCAGTACTTC; D: -; J: TRBJ2-5; V: TRBV7-2; size: -
CDR3: CASSFWVGAGRDGKDTQYF; DNA: TGTGCCAGCAGTTTCTGGGTTGGCGCGGGACGGGATGGGAAGGATACGCAGTATTTT; D: -; J: TRBJ2-3; V: TRBV28; size: few
CDR3: CATSRVPGRDTEAFF; DNA: TGTGCCACCAGCAGAGTCCCAGGAAGGGACACTGAAGCTTTCTTT; D: -; J: TRBJ1-1; V: TRBV15; size: few
CDR3: CASSRGKTGESYEQYF; DNA: TGTGCCAGCAGCCGAGGAAAGACAGGGGAAAGCTACGAGCAGTACTTC; D: TRBD1; J: TRBJ2-7; V: TRBV4-2; size: -
CDR3: CASSLPGLADTGELFF; DNA: TGTGCCAGCAGCCTACCGGGACTAGCGGACACCGGGGAGCTGTTTTTT; D: TRBD2; J: TRBJ2-2; V: TRBV27; size: -
CDR3: CASSLPSQESGANVLTF; DNA: TGTGCCAGCAGTTTACCGTCGCAGGAGTCTGGGGCCAACGTCCTGACTTTC; D: -; J: TRBJ2-6; V: TRBV28; size: -
CDR3: CASSSGGTQSYEQYF; DNA: TGTGCCAGCAGTTCAGGGGGGACACAGTCCTACGAGCAGTACTTC; D: -; J: TRBJ2-7; V: TRBV6-6; size: few
CDR3: CSAGNRGGSYEQYF; DNA: TGCAGTGCTGGTAACAGAGGAGGGTCCTACGAGCAGTACTTC; D: -; J: TRBJ2-7; V: TRBV20-1; size: -
CDR3: CASSLAGTVFQETQYF; DNA: TGTGCCAGCAGCTTGGCCGGGACAGTATTCCAAGAGACCCAGTACTTC; D: TRBD1; J: TRBJ2-5; V: TRBV5-6; size: -
CDR3: CASSPGLDETQYF; DNA: TGTGCCAGCAGCCCTGGACTCGATGAGACCCAGTACTTC; D: -; J: TRBJ2-5; V: TRBV7-2; size: many
CDR3: CSASGGLPTTGELFF; DNA: TGCAGCGCTAGCGGCGGCCTGCCCACAACCGGGGAGCTGTTTTTT; D: TRBD2; J: TRBJ2-2; V: TRBV20-1; size: -
CDR3: CSARVGQVNTEAFF; DNA: TGCAGTGCTAGAGTAGGGCAGGTGAACACTGAAGCTTTCTTT; D: -; J: TRBJ1-1; V: TRBV20-1; size: -
CDR3: CSATEQGIYGETQYF; DNA: TGCAGTGCTACCGAACAGGGGATATATGGGGAGACCCAGTACTTC; D: TRBD1; J: TRBJ2-5; V: TRBV20-1; size: -
CDR3: CASSLFWGDNEQFF; DNA: TGTGCCAGCAGCTTATTTTGGGGGGACAATGAGCAGTTCTTC; D: -; J: TRBJ2-1; V: TRBV7-3; size: many
CDR3: CSASGRWSYNEQFF; DNA: TGCAGCGCCAGCGGGAGGTGGTCCTACAATGAGCAGTTCTTC; D: TRBD2; J: TRBJ2-1; V: TRBV29-1; size: few
CDR3: CASSLGAPPGKLFF; DNA: TGTGCCAGCAGCTTAGGGGCGCCGCCGGGGAAACTGTTTTTT; D: -; J: TRBJ1-4; V: TRBV11-2; size: -
CDR3: CASKGGERTSGRNSYNEQFF; DNA: TGTGCCAGCAAAGGAGGTGAGAGGACTAGCGGGAGAAACTCCTACAATGAGCAGTTCTTC; D: TRBD2; J: TRBJ2-1; V: TRBV27; size: few
CDR3: CASSAPLAGGLDEQYF; DNA: TGTGCCAGCAGCGCACCGCTAGCGGGAGGCCTGGATGAGCAGTACTTC; D: TRBD2; J: TRBJ2-7; V: TRBV7-2; size: -
CDR3: CASSQGRQGAQVRNIQYF; DNA: TGCGCCAGCAGCCAAGGTCGACAGGGGGCCCAAGTTCGGAACATTCAGTACTTC; D: TRBD1; J: TRBJ2-4; V: TRBV4-1; size: -
CDR3: CASSLLSEQFEAFF; DNA: TGTGCCAGCAGTTTATTAAGTGAGCAATTTGAAGCTTTCTTT; D: -; J: TRBJ1-1; V: TRBV28; size: -
CDR3: CASSVGTSGIPYEQYF; DNA: TGTGCCAGCAGCGTCGGGACTAGCGGGATTCCCTACGAGCAGTACTTC; D: TRBD2; J: TRBJ2-7; V: TRBV9; size: few
CDR3: CSVGRETQYF; DNA: TGCAGCGTAGGGAGAGAGACCCAGTACTTC; D: -; J: TRBJ2-5; V: TRBV29-1; size: few
CDR3: CSARGNGDWPTEQYF; DNA: TGCAGTGCTAGGGGGAATGGGGACTGGCCCACCGAGCAGTACTTC; D: -; J: TRBJ2-7; V: TRBV20-1; size: -